This entry concerns a single TCR beta chain. Its target is not known. TCRdb re-called the reads through MiXCR, storing one row per CDR3 protein. The sample lists under 200,000 distinct CDR3 sequences, roughly 21% occurring once. This CDR3 is 13 amino acids long. V lost 8 bases to trimming and J lost 3 bases, with 14 bases between them. From germline, CDR1 is LGHNT and CDR2 FRNRAP. This sample was taken from a study of T cell repertoires in cytomegalovirus infection. Study-level information: Public TCR beta signature analysis indicated the presence of both CMV infection and matching HLA type. Findings and limits, study-wide: HLA-C-restricted CMV clonotypes gave the most frequent clonotype in two of eight donors.

The sequencing used CD8+ T cells from cultured PBMCs, collected from culture after CMV antigen stimulation. V gene TRBV12-5 combines with J gene TRBJ2-7; D remains ambiguous. The sequence derives from a human donor in good health (CMV status not recorded). Some clones in this sample may be carry-over from other donors' samples. The CDR3 reads CASTIRPHYEQYF. The CDR3 coding sequence is TGTGCTAGTACCATCCGCCCGCACTACGAGCAGTACTTC.